This T cell receptor (beta chain) appears in the sequencing data of a study of type 1 regulatory T cells. As for the study in general: This in vitro CD4 product, T-allo10, is enriched for Tr1 cells and alloantigen-specific.

Germline-derived CDR1 and CDR2 are SGHRS and YFSETQ. The ends were cut back, 2 bases at V and 2 bases at J, with 10 bases in the middle. The CDR3 is made up of 14 amino acids. TCRdb recomputed calls from the reads with MiXCR, one row per CDR3 protein. The table shows fewer than 80,000 distinct CDR3 sequences, with around 21% occurring only once. In the case of this clonotype: Antigen unknown.

The study, taken as a whole, reports: Compared with non-Tr1 cells, Tr1 cells showed a narrower TCR repertoire.

The origin of this receptor is a human donor in good health. This chain links TRBV5-1 with TRBJ1-1; no definite D call. Sequenced input: cultured type 1 regulatory T (Tr1) cells, either the whole culture or a sorted fraction (not recorded which). The CDR3 nucleotides are TGCGCCAGCAGCTTAAGGACCCCCAACACTGAAGCTTTCTTT. As protein: CASSLRTPNTEAFF.